This TCR beta chain was sequenced in a study of blood T cells in healthy people across ages. This clonotype was picked up a small number of times. This CDR3 is built from 14 residues. Trimming cost V 3 bases and J 5 bases; bases outside gene matches: 6. In terms of origin and age, donors were healthy Caucasian individuals from Russia aged roughly 6 to 100. Isolating PBMCs gave at least 6 million of these cells per sample. The second PCR ran about 6 to 11 cycles with a sample-barcoded 5' primer and J-beta primers. TCRdb redid the calling of the 5' RACE reads with MiXCR, one entry per CDR3 protein. The repertoire holds 550,000 to 750,000 distinct CDR3 sequences, about 21% seen once, with roughly 3.6% in the top ten.

The specimen was blood. The TCR comes from a man between 70 and 80 years old in good health. The rearrangement joins TRBV12-3 or TRBV12-4 to TRBJ2-5; 7 positions match TRBD1. For the CDR3, the DNA is TGTGCCAGCAGTTTCGACAGGGTCCGGGAGACCCAGTACTTC. As protein: CASSFDRVRETQYF.